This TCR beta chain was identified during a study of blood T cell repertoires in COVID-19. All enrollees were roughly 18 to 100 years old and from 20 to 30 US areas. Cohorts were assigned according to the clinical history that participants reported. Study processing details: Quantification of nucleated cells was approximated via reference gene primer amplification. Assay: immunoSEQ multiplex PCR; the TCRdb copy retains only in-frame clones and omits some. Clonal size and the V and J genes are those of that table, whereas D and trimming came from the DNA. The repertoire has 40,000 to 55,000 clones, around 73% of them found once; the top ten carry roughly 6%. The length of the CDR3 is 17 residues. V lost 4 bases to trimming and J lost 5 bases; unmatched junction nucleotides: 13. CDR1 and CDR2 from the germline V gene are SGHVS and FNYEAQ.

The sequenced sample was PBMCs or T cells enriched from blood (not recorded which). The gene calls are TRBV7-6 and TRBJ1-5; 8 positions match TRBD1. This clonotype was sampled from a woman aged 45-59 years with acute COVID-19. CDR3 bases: TGTGCCAGCAGCTGGGACAGGAATTATTGGGGAGATCAGCCCCAGCATTTT. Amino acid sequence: CASSWDRNYWGDQPQHF.